This T cell receptor beta chain comes out of a study of T-cell memory formation after mild COVID-19. About the research overall: TCR clusters were largely donor specific.

As for this clonotype: Its antigen is as yet unknown.

TCRdb reprocessed the 5' RACE reads via MiXCR and lists one record per CDR3 protein. The data contain about 400,000 distinct CDR3 sequences, approximately 15% of them singletons. Study findings and constraints: CM and EM subsets held most contracting CD4+ clones; EMRA held CD8+ ones. What remained unconfirmed was the SARS-CoV-2 specificity of second-wave clones peaking on day 37. In pre-infection memory, a portion of responding clones appeared, which suggested that cross-reactive memory joined.

Germline CDR1 is SGHNT and CDR2 is YYREEE (reference sequence). This CDR3 is 15 amino acids long. V lost 5 bases and J 4 bases, leaving 18 bases between the germline ends. Sequencing was carried out using PBMCs or a T cell subset sorted from them (not recorded which). The TCR originated in a man aged 18 to 29 who had mild COVID-19 (a few samples of this study predate the infection). Cell type and time point are not known. The rearrangement uses TRBV5-4 and TRBJ1-1, with D unclear. CDR3 nucleotides: TGTGCCAGCAGACCTCCCCCAGGCTCCGCCACTGAAGCTTTCTTT. Translation: CASRPPPGSATEAFF.